This T cell receptor (beta chain) was identified in a study of blood T cell repertoires in COVID-19. The study assigned cohorts using participant-reported clinical history. The CDR3 is 15 residues long. The ends lost 3 bases at V and 5 bases at J; junction bases unmatched: 6. Germline V gives CDR1 KGHDR, CDR2 SFDVKD. Sequencing was performed with immunoSEQ multiplex PCR; in TCRdb, only in-frame clones are kept and a portion is missing. Of a few hundred thousand clones listed, about 88% are singletons. The TCR sequence derives from a woman between 18 and 29 years old who had been exposed to COVID-19. Sequencing input: PBMCs or T cells enriched from blood (not recorded which). The chain combines TRBV24-1 with TRBJ2-7; 10 bases agree with TRBD1. The CDR3 DNA follows: TGTGCCACCAGTGATGGGGGGACAGGGGCGGACGAGCAGTACTTC. Protein sequence: CATSDGGTGADEQYF.